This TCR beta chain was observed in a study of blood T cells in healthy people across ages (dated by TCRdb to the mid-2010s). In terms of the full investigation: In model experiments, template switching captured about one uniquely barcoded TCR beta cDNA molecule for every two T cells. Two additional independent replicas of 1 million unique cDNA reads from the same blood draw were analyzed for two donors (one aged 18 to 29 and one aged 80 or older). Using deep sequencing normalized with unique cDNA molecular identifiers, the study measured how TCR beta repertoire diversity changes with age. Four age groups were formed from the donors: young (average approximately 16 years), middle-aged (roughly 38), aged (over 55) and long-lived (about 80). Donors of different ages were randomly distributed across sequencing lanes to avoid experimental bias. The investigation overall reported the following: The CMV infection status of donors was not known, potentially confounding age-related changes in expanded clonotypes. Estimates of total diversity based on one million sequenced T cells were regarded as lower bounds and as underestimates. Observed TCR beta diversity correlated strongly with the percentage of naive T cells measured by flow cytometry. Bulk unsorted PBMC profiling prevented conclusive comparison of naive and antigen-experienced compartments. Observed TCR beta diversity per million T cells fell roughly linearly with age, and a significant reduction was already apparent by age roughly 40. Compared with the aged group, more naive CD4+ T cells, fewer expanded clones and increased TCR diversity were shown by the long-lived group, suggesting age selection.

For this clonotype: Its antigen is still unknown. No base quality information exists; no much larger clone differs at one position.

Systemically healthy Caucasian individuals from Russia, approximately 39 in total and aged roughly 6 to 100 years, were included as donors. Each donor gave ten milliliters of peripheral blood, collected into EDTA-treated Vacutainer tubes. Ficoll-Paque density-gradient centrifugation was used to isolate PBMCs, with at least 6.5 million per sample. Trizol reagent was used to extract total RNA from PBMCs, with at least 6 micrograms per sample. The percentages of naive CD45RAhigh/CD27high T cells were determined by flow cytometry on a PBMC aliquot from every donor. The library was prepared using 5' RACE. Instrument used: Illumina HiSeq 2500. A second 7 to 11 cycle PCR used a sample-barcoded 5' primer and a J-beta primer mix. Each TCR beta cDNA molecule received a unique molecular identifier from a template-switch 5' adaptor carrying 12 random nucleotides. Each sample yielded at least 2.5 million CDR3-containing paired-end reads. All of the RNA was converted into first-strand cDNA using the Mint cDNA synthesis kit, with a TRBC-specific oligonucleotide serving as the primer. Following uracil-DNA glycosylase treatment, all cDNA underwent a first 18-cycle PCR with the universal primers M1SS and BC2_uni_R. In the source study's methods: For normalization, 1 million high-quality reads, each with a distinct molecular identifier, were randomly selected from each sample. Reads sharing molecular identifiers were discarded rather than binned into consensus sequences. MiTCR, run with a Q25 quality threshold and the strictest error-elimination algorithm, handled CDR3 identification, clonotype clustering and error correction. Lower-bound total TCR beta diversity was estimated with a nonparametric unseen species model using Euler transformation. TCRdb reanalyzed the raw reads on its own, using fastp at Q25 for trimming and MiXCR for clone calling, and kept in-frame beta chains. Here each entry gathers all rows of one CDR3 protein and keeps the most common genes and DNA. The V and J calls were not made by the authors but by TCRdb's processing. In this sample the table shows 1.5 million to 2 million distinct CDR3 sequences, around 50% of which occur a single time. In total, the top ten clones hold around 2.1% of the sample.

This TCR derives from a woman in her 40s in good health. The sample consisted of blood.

At the DNA level, the sequence is TGTGCCAGCAGTTTGCCGGGACACAAACAGGGGGATACGCAGTATTTT. Translated, this is CASSLPGHKQGDTQYF. In this chain, TRBV6-2 or TRBV6-3 is recombined with TRBJ2-3; TRBD1 aligns with 7 central bases. Including cysteine and phenylalanine, the CDR3 has 16 amino acids. Just the 48-base CDR3 DNA is kept, in frame starting at base 1. Looking up the germline V gene yields CDR1 MNHEY and CDR2 SVGEGT. V is trimmed back by 4 bases and J by 6 bases, and the junction contains 13 bases that no gene match accounts for.